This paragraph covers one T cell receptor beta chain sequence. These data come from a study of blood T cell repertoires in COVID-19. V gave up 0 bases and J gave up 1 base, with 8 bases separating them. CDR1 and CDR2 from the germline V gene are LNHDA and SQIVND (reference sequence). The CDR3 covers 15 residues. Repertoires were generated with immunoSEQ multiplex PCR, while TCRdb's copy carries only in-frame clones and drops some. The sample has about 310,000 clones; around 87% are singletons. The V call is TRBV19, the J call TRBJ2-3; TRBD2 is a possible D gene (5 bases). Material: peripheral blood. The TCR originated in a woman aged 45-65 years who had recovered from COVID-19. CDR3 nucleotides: TGTGCCAGTAGTATAGATCTCGGGGGCACAGATACGCAGTATTTT. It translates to CASSIDLGGTDTQYF.